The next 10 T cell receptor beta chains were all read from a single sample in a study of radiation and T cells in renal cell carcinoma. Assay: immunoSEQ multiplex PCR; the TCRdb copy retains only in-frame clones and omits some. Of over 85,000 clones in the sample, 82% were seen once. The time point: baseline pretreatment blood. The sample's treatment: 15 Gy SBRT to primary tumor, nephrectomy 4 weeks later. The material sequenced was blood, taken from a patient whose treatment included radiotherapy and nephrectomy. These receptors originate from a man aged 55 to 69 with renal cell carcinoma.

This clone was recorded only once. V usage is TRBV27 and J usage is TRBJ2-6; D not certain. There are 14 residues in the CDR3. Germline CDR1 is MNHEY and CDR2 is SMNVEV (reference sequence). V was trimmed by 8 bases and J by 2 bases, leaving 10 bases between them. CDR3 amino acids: CASSSWAGANVLTF. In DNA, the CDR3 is TGTGCCAGCTCCTCGTGGGCTGGGGCCAACGTCCTGACTTTC.

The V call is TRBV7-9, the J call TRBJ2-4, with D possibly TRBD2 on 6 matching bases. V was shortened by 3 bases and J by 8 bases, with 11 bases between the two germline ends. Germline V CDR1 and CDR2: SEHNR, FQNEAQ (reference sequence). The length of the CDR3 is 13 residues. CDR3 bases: TGTGCCAGCAGCTTTCCCTCGGGGGACATTCAGTACTTC. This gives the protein CASSFPSGDIQYF.

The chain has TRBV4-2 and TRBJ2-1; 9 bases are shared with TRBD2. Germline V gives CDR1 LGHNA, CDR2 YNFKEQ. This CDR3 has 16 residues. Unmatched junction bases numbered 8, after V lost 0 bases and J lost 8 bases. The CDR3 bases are TGTGCCAGCAGCCAAGAACCGGGACTAGCAATCGATGAGCAGTTCTTC. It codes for CASSQEPGLAIDEQFF.

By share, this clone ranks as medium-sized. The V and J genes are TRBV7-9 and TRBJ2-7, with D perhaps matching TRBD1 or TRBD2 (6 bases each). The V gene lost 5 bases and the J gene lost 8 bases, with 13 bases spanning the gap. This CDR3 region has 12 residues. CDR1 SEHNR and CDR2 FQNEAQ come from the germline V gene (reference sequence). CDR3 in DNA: TGTGCCAGCAGCCCGCAAGGGGGGCAGCAGTACTTC. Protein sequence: CASSPQGGQQYF.

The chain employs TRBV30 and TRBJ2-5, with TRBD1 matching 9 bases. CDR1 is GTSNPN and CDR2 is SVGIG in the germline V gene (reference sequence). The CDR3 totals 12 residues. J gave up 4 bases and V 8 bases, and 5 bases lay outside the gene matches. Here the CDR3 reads CAQTQGAETQYF. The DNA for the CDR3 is TGTGCCCAGACACAGGGGGCAGAGACCCAGTACTTC.

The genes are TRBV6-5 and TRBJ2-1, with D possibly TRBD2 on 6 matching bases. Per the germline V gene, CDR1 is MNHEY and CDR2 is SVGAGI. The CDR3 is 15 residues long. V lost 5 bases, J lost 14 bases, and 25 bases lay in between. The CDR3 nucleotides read TGTGCCAGCAGTCGAAAAATGGGAGAGGCGGGATTTGAGTTCTTC. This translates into CASSRKMGEAGFEFF.

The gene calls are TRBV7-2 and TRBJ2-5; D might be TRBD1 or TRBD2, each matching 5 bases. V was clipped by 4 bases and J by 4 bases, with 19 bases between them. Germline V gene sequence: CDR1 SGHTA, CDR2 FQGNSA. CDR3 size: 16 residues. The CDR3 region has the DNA TGTGCCAGCAGCTCAGTTCCAGACAGAGGGAGAGAGACCCAGTACTTC. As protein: CASSSVPDRGRETQYF.

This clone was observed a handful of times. The CDR3 DNA sequence: TGTGCCAGTAGTATAGCCCGGGGACTAGCGGCCCGGAAGAACCCCCAACCCCCGCGAGAGACCCAGTACTTC. Translation: CASSIARGLAARKNPQPPRETQYF. V usage is TRBV19 and J usage is TRBJ2-5; 11 nucleotides align to TRBD2. J was trimmed by 4 bases and V by 1 base; bases with no gene match: 29. CDR1 is LNHDA and CDR2 is SQIVND in the germline V gene (reference sequence). The CDR3 runs to 24 residues.

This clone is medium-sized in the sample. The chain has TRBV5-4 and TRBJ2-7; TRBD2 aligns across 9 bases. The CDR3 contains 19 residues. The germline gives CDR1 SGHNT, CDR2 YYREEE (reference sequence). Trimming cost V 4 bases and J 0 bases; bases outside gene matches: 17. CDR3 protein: CASSATPFRLAARSYEQYF. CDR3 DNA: TGTGCCAGCAGCGCGACCCCCTTCAGACTAGCGGCCCGCTCCTACGAGCAGTACTTC. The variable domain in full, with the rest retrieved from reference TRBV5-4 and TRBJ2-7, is ETGVTQSPTHLIKTRGQQVTLRCSSQSGHNTVSWYQQALGQGPQFIFQYYREEENGRGNFPPRFSGLQFPNYSSELNVNALELDDSALYLCASSATPFRLAARSYEQYFGPGTRLTVT.

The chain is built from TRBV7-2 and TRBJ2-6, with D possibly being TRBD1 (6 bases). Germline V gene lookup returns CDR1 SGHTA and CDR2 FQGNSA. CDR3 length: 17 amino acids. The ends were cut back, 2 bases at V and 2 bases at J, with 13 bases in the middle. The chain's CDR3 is CASSLWAGETGANVLTF. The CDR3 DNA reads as TGTGCCAGCAGCTTATGGGCAGGGGAGACTGGGGCCAACGTCCTGACTTTC. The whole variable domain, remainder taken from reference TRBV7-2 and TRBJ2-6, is GAGVSQSPSNKVTEKGKDVELRCDPISGHTALYWYRQSLGQGLEFLIYFQGNSAPDKSGLPSDRFSAERTGGSVSTLTIQRTQQEDSAVYLCASSLWAGETGANVLTFGAGSRLTVL.